This is a list of T cell receptor beta chains from one sample in a study of OX40 agonist ivuxolimab in advanced cancers. Measured with immunoSEQ multiplex PCR; TCRdb has only the in-frame clones, and not every one. Of about 34,000 clones listed, roughly 79% are singletons. The material was CD4+ or CD8+ T cells sorted from blood, obtained in a trial of the OX40 agonist ivuxolimab. All receptors derive from an adult with an advanced solid tumor such as melanoma, head and neck, liver or kidney cancer. Each CDR3 is given with its conserved first and last residue. The D gene is left open where the match is weak.

TRBJ2-1	-	TRBV28	CASSSQTASSYNEQFF
TRBJ2-7	-	TRBV11-2	CASSFLRGTYEQYF
TRBJ2-3	TRBD2	TRBV11-2	CASNRGGRDTQYF
TRBJ2-7	-	TRBV4-3	CASSQDYPGSYEQYF
TRBJ1-2	TRBD1	TRBV19	CASSAPGQGGGYTF
TRBJ1-4	TRBD1	TRBV19	CASTTTGGNEKLFF
TRBJ2-5	TRBD2	TRBV9	CASSVAGGMEETQYF
TRBJ1-2	-	TRBV5-8	CASSAGPYYGYTF
TRBJ2-7	-	TRBV5-6	CASNVLTGAGGYEQYF
TRBJ1-1	-	TRBV5-1	CASKRDISNTEAFF
TRBJ2-5	-	TRBV5-1	CASSLGAGSWGETQYF
TRBJ2-2	-	TRBV27	CASSFQTGNTGELFF
TRBJ1-5	-	TRBV4-1	CASSQMGGAMQPQHF
TRBJ1-4	-	TRBV5-1	CASSLGASEDEKLFF
TRBJ2-1	-	TRBV4-1	CASSSRDPTKQFF
TRBJ2-5	TRBD2	TRBV7-9	CASSPGPSSRGAQYF
TRBJ1-2	-	TRBV11-1	CASSESTYGYTF
TRBJ1-1	-	TRBV5-8	CASSQGGTEAFF
TRBJ2-1	TRBD2	TRBV5-4	CASTQGAGGNYNEQFF
TRBJ1-1	-	TRBV18	CASSSAMNTEAFF
TRBJ1-1	-	TRBV6-6	CASRYRTEAFF
TRBJ1-2	-	TRBV19	CASSIPGHYGYTF
TRBJ1-6	-	TRBV2	CASSDSYGESPLHF
TRBJ2-5	-	TRBV25-1	CASRLVETQYF
TRBJ2-1	-	TRBV6-5	CASSYMLSSYNEQFF
TRBJ1-2	TRBD1	TRBV28	CASRTGGYGYTF
TRBJ2-4	-	TRBV7-2	CASSPTGLAKNIQYF
TRBJ1-1	-	TRBV29-1	CSVSLTDEAFF
TRBJ2-3	-	TRBV2	CASSLGNWGSDTQYF
TRBJ1-3	-	TRBV2	CASSVDSLSGNTIYF
TRBJ1-5	TRBD1	TRBV7-8	CASSRTGWGDQPQHF
TRBJ2-7	TRBD2	TRBV15	CATSRDLGLGPSYEQYF
TRBJ2-5	-	TRBV5-4	CASQGGRGDQETQYF
TRBJ1-4	-	TRBV28	CASSSMTLQRSTNEKLFF
TRBJ2-1	-	TRBV30	CAWSLGPVEEQFF
TRBJ1-2	TRBD1	TRBV2	CASRRDSENYGYTF
TRBJ2-7	TRBD2	TRBV4-1	CASKRAGERGEQYF
TRBJ2-5	-	TRBV5-6	CASSFFQSETQYF
TRBJ1-6	TRBD1	TRBV9	CASSERTGRSSPLHF
TRBJ2-1	TRBD2	TRBV19	CASRLAGGANEQFF
TRBJ2-3	-	TRBV2	CATRTNTDTQYF
TRBJ2-7	-	TRBV18	CASSPNREGEQYF
TRBJ2-5	TRBD1	TRBV5-4	CASTPTGGLETQYF
TRBJ1-5	-	TRBV7-2	CASSLGRNQPQHF
TRBJ1-1	-	TRBV11-2	CASSLERNTEAFF
TRBJ2-3	-	TRBV19	CATRGSQADTQYF
TRBJ1-1	TRBD1	TRBV6-6	CASSFAQGAVEAFF
TRBJ2-2	-	TRBV7-2	CASSSRGGTWELFF
TRBJ1-5	-	TRBV6-5	CASRQGMGNQPQHF
TRBJ2-7	-	TRBV14	CASSPTEPFKQYF
TRBJ2-1	TRBD2	TRBV19	CASSKYRTSGSHNEQFF
TRBJ1-5	-	TRBV5-8	CASSLVDQPQHF
TRBJ2-1	-	TRBV7-2	CASSLQPGPGGYEQFF
TRBJ2-6	-	TRBV5-6	CASSLASASGANVLTF
TRBJ2-2	-	TRBV10-3	CAISGTGATGELFF